These 32 T cell receptor beta chains were sequenced from one sample in a study of T cell changes during pregnancy in multiple sclerosis. Here immunoSEQ multiplex PCR was the method, and the copy in TCRdb shows in-frame clones only, minus some. The sample gives about 39,000 clones, around 92% of which show up once; around 0.33% is in the top ten. The sample here was CD4+ T cells from peripheral blood mononuclear cells, taken after pregnancy. These receptor sequences come from a female donor with multiple sclerosis, enrolled in a pregnancy study.

The rearrangement uses TRBV2 and TRBJ1-5; tentatively, D is TRBD1 (5 bases). V shed 4 bases and J shed 0 bases, with 7 bases lying between them. The CDR3 totals 14 residues. Germline-derived CDR1 and CDR2 are SNHLY and FYNNEI. The CDR3 spells CASSGTHSNQPQHF. The CDR3 DNA reads as TGTGCCAGCAGTGGGACACATAGCAATCAGCCCCAGCATTTT.

V usage is TRBV27 and J usage is TRBJ2-1; maybe TRBD1 (6 bases). The germline CDR1 and CDR2 sequences are MNHEY and SMNVEV (reference sequence). CDR3 size: 16 residues. V gave up 6 bases and J gave up 5 bases, with 20 bases separating them. The CDR3 is CASSPWEQGKNNEQFF. The CDR3 region has the DNA TGTGCCAGCAGCCCATGGGAACAGGGAAAGAACAATGAGCAGTTCTTC.

The chain has TRBV9 and TRBJ2-1, with 7 nucleotides matching TRBD2. There are 12 residues in the CDR3. Germline trimming cut 3 bases from V and 12 bases from J; bases unmatched to any gene: 6. Germline values: CDR1 SGDLS, CDR2 YYNGEE. CDR3 loop: CASSAETSLQFF. The CDR3, as DNA: TGTGCCAGCAGCGCCGAGACTAGCCTGCAGTTCTTC.

The gene calls are TRBV10-2 and TRBJ2-2; TRBD1 is a possible D gene (6 bases). Trimming cost V 7 bases and J 2 bases, with 11 bases left between them. This CDR3 has 14 residues. In germline, CDR1 is WSHSY, CDR2 SAAADI. CDR3 in amino acids: CASIDRTNTGELFF. The CDR3 DNA reads TGCGCCAGCATAGACAGGACAAACACCGGGGAGCTGTTTTTT.

The V and J genes are TRBV4-2 and TRBJ1-5; unclear D gene. Germline CDR1 is LGHNA and CDR2 is YNFKEQ. This CDR3 contains 15 residues. V was pared by 1 base and J by 4 bases, with 11 bases between. CDR3 coding DNA: TGTGCCAGCAGCCAAGTGTTTGGCGGGAATCAGCCCCAGCATTTT. Protein product: CASSQVFGGNQPQHF.

The chain carries TRBV6-5 and TRBJ1-2, with D maybe TRBD1 (5 bases). Trimming pared 6 bases from V and 7 bases from J, leaving 18 bases between. The CDR3 runs 14 residues. Germline V gene lookup returns CDR1 MNHEY and CDR2 SVGAGI. The CDR3 coding sequence is TGTGCCAGCAGGCTGGACGGGTGGGGGGGTGGCTACACCTTC. Its translation: CASRLDGWGGGYTF.

V usage is TRBV9 and J usage is TRBJ1-1, with 9 bases identical to TRBD1. The germline V gene has CDR1 SGDLS and CDR2 YYNGEE. V lost 2 bases, J lost 5 bases, and 13 bases stayed unmatched. The CDR3 length is 17 residues. The CDR3 reads CASSVGTGSLLGTEAFF. The CDR3 DNA sequence: TGTGCCAGCAGCGTCGGGACAGGGTCCCTCCTGGGGACTGAAGCTTTCTTT.

This chain uses TRBV18 with TRBJ2-7; no clear D. CDR1 and CDR2 (germline): KGHSH, LQKENI. This CDR3 has 13 amino acids. Trimming took 2 bases from V and 3 from J, leaving 8 bases between them. The CDR3 loop reads CASSPGPFYEQYF. CDR3 nucleotides: TGTGCCAGCTCACCAGGGCCCTTCTACGAGCAGTACTTC.

J is TRBJ1-1 and V is TRBV7-9, with D possibly being TRBD1 (5 bases). The CDR3 has 13 residues. V was pared by 6 bases and J by 4 bases, with 12 bases between. Germline V gene data show CDR1 as SEHNR and CDR2 as FQNEAQ (reference sequence). The CDR3 DNA follows: TGTGCCAGCAGTTCCGACAGCGTCACTGAAGCTTTCTTT. Translated: CASSSDSVTEAFF.

The chain links TRBV9 to TRBJ1-3; no definite D call. The CDR3 is 16 amino acids. V was clipped by 0 bases and J by 0 bases, with 10 bases between them. The germline gives CDR1 SGDLS, CDR2 YYNGEE. In nucleotides, the CDR3 is TGTGCCAGCAGCGTAGAAACGGCGGACTCTGGAAACACCATATATTTT. The encoded protein is CASSVETADSGNTIYF.

This clone was detected once. This chain connects TRBV5-1 to TRBJ2-2; the match to TRBD1 covers 7 bases. V lost 2 bases and J lost 3; bases outside the gene matches: 10. The CDR3 is made up of 17 amino acids. The germline V gene encodes CDR1 SGHRS and CDR2 YFSETQ. For the CDR3, the DNA is TGCGCCAGCAGCTTACCGACAGGGCTTAAACACACCGGGGAGCTGTTTTTT. The encoded protein is CASSLPTGLKHTGELFF.

The chain uses TRBV19 and TRBJ2-3; 9 bases are a match to TRBD1. Germline assignment: CDR1 LNHDA and CDR2 SQIVND (reference sequence). The CDR3 is made up of 15 amino acids. V dropped 7 bases and J dropped 4; count of bases not matched to a gene: 9. The CDR3 region is CASKRQGVGSDTQYF. The CDR3 DNA follows: TGTGCCAGTAAAAGACAGGGGGTTGGTTCAGATACGCAGTATTTT.

The DNA of the CDR3 is TGTGCCAGCAGCCTCGCTGGGGCCAACGTCCTGACTTTC. It translates to CASSLAGANVLTF. The rearrangement uses TRBV27 and TRBJ2-6; D call uncertain. Trimming cost V 6 bases and J 2 bases, with 5 bases left between them. CDR3 length: 13 amino acids. Germline assignment: CDR1 MNHEY and CDR2 SMNVEV (reference sequence).

Only a few counts were recorded for this clone. The CDR3 sequence is CASSRGDRVDTEAFF. DNA of the CDR3: TGTGCCAGCAGTAGGGGGGACAGGGTTGACACTGAAGCTTTCTTT. The chain is built from TRBV6-5 and TRBJ1-1; 9 nucleotides match TRBD1. The CDR3 spans 15 residues. Germline loops: CDR1 MNHEY, CDR2 SVGAGI. V shed 5 bases, J shed 3 bases, and the junction held 7 bases outside the gene matches.

The chain has TRBV19 and TRBJ2-7; the D is unclear. With 3 bases removed from V and 6 bases from J, the gap between germline ends came to 6 bases. CDR3 length equals 11 residues. Germline values: CDR1 LNHDA, CDR2 SQIVND (reference sequence). CDR3 DNA: TGTGCCAGTAGTATCTCGGGCGAGCAGTACTTC. This translates into CASSISGEQYF.

The chain employs TRBV7-9 and TRBJ2-5, with D possibly matching TRBD2 (5 bases). Germline V lookup: CDR1 SEHNR, CDR2 FQNEAQ (reference sequence). Between the trimmed V and J ends, which lost 4 bases and 2 bases, there was a span of 14 bases. This CDR3 region has 15 residues. CDR3 coding DNA: TGTGCCAGCAGCTCGCGGAGGACTTTACAAGAGACCCAGTACTTC. This gives the protein CASSSRRTLQETQYF.

V usage is TRBV25-1 and J usage is TRBJ1-4; no firm D call. V was trimmed by 4 bases and J by 5 bases, leaving 14 bases between them. The CDR3 spans 15 residues. CDR1 is MGHDK, CDR2 SYGVNS, per germline. The CDR3 here is CASSVFPGGNEKLFF. CDR3 coding DNA: TGTGCCAGCAGTGTCTTCCCGGGAGGCAATGAAAAACTGTTTTTT.

The V call is TRBV10-1, the J call TRBJ2-3; 8 nucleotides agree with TRBD2. The V gene end was trimmed by 6 bases and the J gene end by 4 bases; junction bases not matched to a gene: 18. The CDR3 totals 18 residues. Looked up from germline, CDR1 is WNHNN and CDR2 is SYGVQD (reference sequence). The CDR3: CASSDATGGGGSADTQYF. The CDR3 DNA sequence: TGCGCCAGCAGCGATGCTACCGGGGGGGGAGGATCCGCAGATACGCAGTATTTT.

The chain carries TRBV6-1 and TRBJ2-5; the match to TRBD2 covers 11 bases. This CDR3 is built from 15 residues. The ends lost 2 bases at V and 1 base at J; junction bases unmatched: 0. Germline-derived CDR1 and CDR2 are MNHNS and SASEGT. The CDR3 nucleotides are TGTGCCAGCAGTGAACTAGCGGGGGGCCAAGAGACCCAGTACTTC. Protein product: CASSELAGGQETQYF.

This clone has more than one count but fewer than ten. This chain connects TRBV4-1 to TRBJ2-5, with D hard to call. V was pared by 0 bases and J by 5 bases, with 16 bases between. CDR3 length: 16 amino acids. The germline gives CDR1 MGHRA, CDR2 YSYEKL. Here the CDR3 DNA reads TGCGCCAGCAGCCAAGATATCGAGGCCCTGACGGAGACCCAGTACTTC. Protein product: CASSQDIEALTETQYF.

This clone appeared a single time. This sequence joins TRBV5-6 and TRBJ2-3; a weak D match, TRBD2 (7 bases). The V end lost 5 bases, the J end lost 9 bases, and 19 bases lay between the germline ends. Germline V gives CDR1 SGHDT, CDR2 YYEEEE. This CDR3 region has 14 residues. The CDR3 sequence: CASRAAGARGTQYF. Written as DNA, the CDR3 is TGTGCCAGCAGGGCCGCGGGGGCACGAGGGACGCAGTATTTT. The variable domain in full, with the rest retrieved from reference TRBV5-6 and TRBJ2-3, is DAGVTQSPTHLIKTRGQQVTLRCSPKSGHDTVSWYQQALGQGPQFIFQYYEEEERQRGNFPDRFSGHQFPNYSSELNVNALLLGDSALYLCASRAAGARGTQYFGPGTRLTVL.

This sequence joins TRBV7-6 and TRBJ1-6; D might be TRBD1 (6 bases). Germline V gene sequence: CDR1 SGHVS, CDR2 FNYEAQ. Between the trimmed V and J ends, which lost 0 bases and 5 bases, there was a span of 11 bases. There are 16 residues in the CDR3. CDR3 sequence (DNA): TGTGCCAGCAGCTTAGCCCTGCAGGGGAATAATTCACCCCTCCACTTT. Protein: CASSLALQGNNSPLHF.

The gene calls are TRBV19 and TRBJ1-1; possibly TRBD1 for D (5 bases). Germline values: CDR1 LNHDA, CDR2 SQIVND (reference sequence). CDR3 length: 16 amino acids. Trimming shortened V by 1 base and J by 0 bases, and 12 bases separated the two germline ends. The CDR3 reads CASSIGGLGVNTEAFF. The CDR3 DNA is TGTGCCAGTAGTATAGGAGGTTTAGGGGTGAACACTGAAGCTTTCTTT.

The V and J genes are TRBV7-9 and TRBJ2-1; possible D gene TRBD2, 6 bases. Germline V gene sequence: CDR1 SEHNR, CDR2 FQNEAQ (reference sequence). The CDR3 runs to 14 residues. The ends were cut back, 3 bases at V and 0 bases at J, with 6 bases in the middle. CDR3 loop: CASSLGLSYNEQFF. In nucleotides, the CDR3 is TGTGCCAGCAGCTTGGGACTCTCCTACAATGAGCAGTTCTTC.

The chain uses TRBV30 and TRBJ1-3; perhaps TRBD1 as D (5 bases). Germline V gene lookup returns CDR1 GTSNPN and CDR2 SVGIG (reference sequence). With 0 bases removed from V and 4 bases from J, the gap between germline ends came to 10 bases. The CDR3 has 14 amino acids. The CDR3, as DNA: TGTGCCTGGAGTGTAGGGGCAGAAGGAAACACCATATATTTT. Encoded protein: CAWSVGAEGNTIYF.

V gene TRBV27 combines with J gene TRBJ2-5; TRBD1 is a possible D gene (5 bases). The CDR3 has 13 residues. V lost 3 bases to trimming and J lost 5 bases, with 10 bases between them. From germline, CDR1 is MNHEY and CDR2 SMNVEV (reference sequence). CDR3 sequence: CASSFVPGETQYF. The CDR3 nucleotides read TGTGCCAGCAGTTTCGTCCCAGGGGAGACCCAGTACTTC.

The gene calls are TRBV6-1 and TRBJ2-7; the match to TRBD1 covers 10 bases. This CDR3 region has 14 residues. Germline assignment: CDR1 MNHNS and CDR2 SASEGT. Trimming removed 7 bases from V and 7 bases from J; junction bases left unmatched: 10. CDR3 residues: CASTEVGTGVEQYF. CDR3 bases: TGTGCCAGCACCGAAGTGGGGACAGGGGTTGAGCAGTACTTC.

V usage is TRBV7-2 and J usage is TRBJ2-1; possible D gene TRBD2, 6 bases. The CDR3 runs 17 residues. CDR1 is SGHTA, CDR2 FQGNSA, per germline. The ends were cut back, 4 bases at V and 0 bases at J, with 16 bases in the middle. CDR3 nucleotide sequence: TGTGCCAGCAGCTCACTAGCAAGCTACAGCTCCTACAATGAGCAGTTCTTC. Translation: CASSSLASYSSYNEQFF.

This clone showed up just once. The chain has TRBV5-4 and TRBJ2-7; 15 bases match TRBD2. CDR3 length: 17 residues. V lost 4 bases to trimming and J lost 3 bases; unmatched junction nucleotides: 8. Germline CDR1 SGHNT, CDR2 YYREEE (reference sequence). DNA for the CDR3: TGTGCCAGCAGCCTTGGGACTAGCGGGGGGCCCCTCTACGAGCAGTACTTC. Protein product: CASSLGTSGGPLYEQYF.

The genes are TRBV19 and TRBJ1-1, with D tentatively TRBD1 (6 bases). This CDR3 has 14 residues. V gave up 7 bases and J gave up 3 bases, with 15 bases separating them. CDR1 and CDR2 (germline): LNHDA, SQIVND (reference sequence). CDR3 bases: TGTGCCAGTATGCGGCGGGGGGCCTACACTGAAGCTTTCTTT. Residues: CASMRRGAYTEAFF. Variable domain in full (rest from reference TRBV19 and TRBJ1-1): DGGITQSPKYLFRKEGQNVTLSCEQNLNHDAMYWYRQDPGQGLRLIYYSQIVNDFQKGDIAEGYSVSREKKESFPLTVTSAQKNPTAFYLCASMRRGAYTEAFFGQGTRLTVV.

The rearrangement joins TRBV10-1 to TRBJ2-7; possible D gene TRBD1, 6 bases. Between the trimmed V and J ends, which lost 10 bases and 4 bases, there was a span of 23 bases. The CDR3 covers 15 residues. CDR1 is WNHNN and CDR2 is SYGVQD in the germline V gene (reference sequence). The CDR3 loop reads CAKTPPDRLIYEQYF. CDR3 bases: TGCGCCAAAACCCCCCCCGACAGGCTAATTTACGAGCAGTACTTC.

This sequence joins TRBV19 and TRBJ1-2; D may be TRBD1 (5 bases). CDR1 is LNHDA, CDR2 SQIVND, per germline (reference sequence). Trimming removed 5 bases from V and 6 bases from J, with 13 bases in between. The CDR3 length is 13 residues. The CDR3 is CASSAEGLNGYTF. CDR3 DNA sequence: TGTGCCAGTAGTGCGGAGGGACTTAATGGCTACACCTTC. Using reference TRBV19 and TRBJ1-2 for the parts outside the CDR3, the full variable domain is DGGITQSPKYLFRKEGQNVTLSCEQNLNHDAMYWYRQDPGQGLRLIYYSQIVNDFQKGDIAEGYSVSREKKESFPLTVTSAQKNPTAFYLCASSAEGLNGYTFGSGTRLTVV.